This TCR beta chain emerged from a study of T cells after posttransplantation cyclophosphamide. Overall study results and limits: Tissue-infiltrating T cells from skin or gut overlapped little with blood T cells.

The table came from immunoSEQ multiplex PCR; TCRdb's copy has only in-frame clones and leaves some out. The sample yields roughly 49,000 clones, without any singletons. This clone was seen repeatedly, ten times or more. What it binds is unknown. Germline lookup yields CDR1 SGHNT and CDR2 YYREEE (reference sequence). The CDR3 is 15 residues long. With 0 bases removed from V and 5 bases from J, the gap between germline ends came to 9 bases. This chain joins TRBV5-4 and TRBJ1-6; D is undetermined. Sequencing used PBMCs. The sequence was collected from a man aged 35 to 55 in good health, CMV-negative, and a related stem cell transplant donor. The CDR3 is CASSLERVNNSPLHF. For the CDR3, the DNA is TGTGCCAGCAGCTTGGAGCGGGTAAATAATTCACCCCTCCACTTT.